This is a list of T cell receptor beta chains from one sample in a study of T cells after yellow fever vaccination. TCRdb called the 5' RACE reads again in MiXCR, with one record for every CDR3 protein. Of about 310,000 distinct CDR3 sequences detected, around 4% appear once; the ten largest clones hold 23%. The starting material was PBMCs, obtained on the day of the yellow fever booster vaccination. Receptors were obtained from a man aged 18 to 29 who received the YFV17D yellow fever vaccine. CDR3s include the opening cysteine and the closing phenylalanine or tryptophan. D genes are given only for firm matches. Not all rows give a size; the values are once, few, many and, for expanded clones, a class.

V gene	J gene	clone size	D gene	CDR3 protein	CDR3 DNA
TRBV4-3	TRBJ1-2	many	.	CASSQVPDHWGANYGYTF	TGCGCCAGCAGCCAAGTACCCGATCATTGGGGGGCCAACTATGGCTACACCTTC
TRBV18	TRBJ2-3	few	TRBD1	CASSPMGQDTQYF	TGTGCCAGCTCACCAATGGGACAGGATACGCAGTATTTT
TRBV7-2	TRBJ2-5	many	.	CASSLVGGNHQETQYF	TGTGCCAGCAGCTTAGTGGGTGGGAACCACCAAGAGACCCAGTACTTC
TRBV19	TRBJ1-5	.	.	CASSPRLGGGNQPQHF	TGTGCCAGTAGTCCAAGGTTGGGGGGAGGAAATCAGCCCCAGCATTTT
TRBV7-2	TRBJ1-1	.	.	CASSLIRDMNTEAFF	TGTGCCAGCAGCTTAATTAGAGATATGAACACTGAAGCTTTCTTT
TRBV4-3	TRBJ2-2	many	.	CASSQGPGRTRELFF	TGCGCCAGCAGCCAAGGCCCGGGGCGGACTAGGGAGCTGTTTTTT
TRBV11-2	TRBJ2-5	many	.	CASSLAPQWLGETQYF	TGTGCCAGCAGCTTAGCCCCCCAGTGGTTAGGGGAGACCCAGTACTTC
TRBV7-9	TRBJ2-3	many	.	CASSVRASSSTDTQYF	TGTGCCAGCAGCGTCCGAGCTAGCAGCAGCACAGATACGCAGTATTTT
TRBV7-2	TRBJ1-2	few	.	CASSPSPNYGYTF	TGTGCCAGCAGCCCCAGTCCTAACTATGGCTACACCTTC
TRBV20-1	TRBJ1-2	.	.	CSARNRADHGYTF	TGCAGTGCTAGAAACAGGGCGGATCATGGCTACACCTTC
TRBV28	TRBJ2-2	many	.	CASSLLVLPGELFF	TGTGCCAGCAGTTTACTCGTATTACCCGGGGAGCTGTTTTTT
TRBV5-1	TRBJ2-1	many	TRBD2	CASSLFASGGYNEQFF	TGCGCCAGCAGCTTGTTTGCTAGCGGGGGTTACAATGAGCAGTTCTTC
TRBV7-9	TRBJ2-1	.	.	CASSFSPIRAYNEQFF	TGTGCCAGCAGCTTCTCCCCCATCCGCGCCTACAATGAGCAGTTCTTC
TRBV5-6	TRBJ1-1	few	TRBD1	CASSYGQGEAEVFF	TGTGCCAGCAGCTATGGACAGGGGGAAGCTGAAGTTTTCTTT
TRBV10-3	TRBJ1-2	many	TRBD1	CAILQGASGYTF	TGTGCCATCCTACAGGGGGCAAGTGGCTACACCTTC
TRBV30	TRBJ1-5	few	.	CAWSYTGGQYSNQPQHF	TGTGCCTGGAGCTACACAGGTGGGCAGTATAGCAATCAGCCCCAGCATTTT
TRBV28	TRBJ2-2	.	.	CASRSGEGSTGELFF	TGTGCCAGCAGATCAGGGGAGGGGAGCACCGGGGAGCTGTTTTTT
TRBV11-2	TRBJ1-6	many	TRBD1	CASSPLAGTGGINSPLHF	TGTGCCAGCAGCCCCCTCGCCGGGACAGGGGGCATTAATTCACCCCTCCACTTT
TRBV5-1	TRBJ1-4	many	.	CASSLFLSADQKLFF	TGCGCCAGCAGCTTGTTTCTTTCGGCCGATCAAAAACTGTTTTTT
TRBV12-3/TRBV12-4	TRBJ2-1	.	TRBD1	CASSPRDRVGDEQFF	TGTGCCAGCAGCCCTAGGGACAGGGTGGGGGATGAGCAGTTCTTC
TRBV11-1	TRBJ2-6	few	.	CARVSSGANVLTF	TGTGCCAGAGTCAGCTCCGGGGCCAACGTCCTGACTTTC
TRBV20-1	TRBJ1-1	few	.	CSARSERRRNTEAFF	TGCAGTGCTAGGTCGGAGAGACGTAGGAACACTGAAGCTTTCTTT
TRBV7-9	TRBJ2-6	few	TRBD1	CASSSTGGPLRVLTF	TGTGCCAGCAGCTCGACAGGGGGGCCCCTGCGCGTCCTGACTTTC
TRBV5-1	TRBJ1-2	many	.	CASSLSDSTNYGYTF	TGCGCCAGCAGCTTGTCGGACAGCACTAACTATGGCTACACCTTC
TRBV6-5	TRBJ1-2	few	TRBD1	CASRQDREGGYGYTF	TGTGCCAGCAGACAGGACAGGGAGGGGGGCTATGGCTACACCTTC
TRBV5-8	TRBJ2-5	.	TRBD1	CASPGQGAQETQYF	TGTGCCAGCCCTGGACAGGGGGCTCAAGAGACCCAGTACTTC